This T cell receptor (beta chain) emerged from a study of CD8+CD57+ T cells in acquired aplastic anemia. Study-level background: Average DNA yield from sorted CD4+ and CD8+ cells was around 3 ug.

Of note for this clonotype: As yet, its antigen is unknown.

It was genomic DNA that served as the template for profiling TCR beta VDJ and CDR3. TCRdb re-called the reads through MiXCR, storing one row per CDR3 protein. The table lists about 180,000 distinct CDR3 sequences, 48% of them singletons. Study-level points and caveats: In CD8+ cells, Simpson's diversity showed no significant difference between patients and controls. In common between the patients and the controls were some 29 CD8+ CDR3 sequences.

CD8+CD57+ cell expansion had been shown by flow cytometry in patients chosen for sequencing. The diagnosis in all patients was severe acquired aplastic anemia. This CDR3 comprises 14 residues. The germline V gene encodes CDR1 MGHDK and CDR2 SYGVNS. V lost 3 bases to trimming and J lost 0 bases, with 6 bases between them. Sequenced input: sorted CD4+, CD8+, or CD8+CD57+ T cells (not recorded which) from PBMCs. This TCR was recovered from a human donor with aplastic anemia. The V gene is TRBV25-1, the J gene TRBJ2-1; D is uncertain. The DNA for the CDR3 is TGTGCCAGCAGTGACCCGAGCTCCTACAATGAGCAGTTCTTC. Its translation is CASSDPSSYNEQFF.